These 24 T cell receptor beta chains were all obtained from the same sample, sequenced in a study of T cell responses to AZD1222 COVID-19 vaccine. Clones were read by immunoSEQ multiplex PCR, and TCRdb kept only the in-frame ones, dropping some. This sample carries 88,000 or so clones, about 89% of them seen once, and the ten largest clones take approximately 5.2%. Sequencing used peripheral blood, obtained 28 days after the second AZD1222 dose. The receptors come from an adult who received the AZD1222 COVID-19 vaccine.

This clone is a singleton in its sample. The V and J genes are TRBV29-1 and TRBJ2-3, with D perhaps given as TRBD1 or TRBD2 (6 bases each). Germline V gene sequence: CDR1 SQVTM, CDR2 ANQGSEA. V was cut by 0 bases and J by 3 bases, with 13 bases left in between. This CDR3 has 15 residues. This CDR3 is CSVEDLGGLTDTQYF. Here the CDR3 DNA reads TGCAGCGTTGAAGATTTAGGGGGGTTGACAGATACGCAGTATTTT.

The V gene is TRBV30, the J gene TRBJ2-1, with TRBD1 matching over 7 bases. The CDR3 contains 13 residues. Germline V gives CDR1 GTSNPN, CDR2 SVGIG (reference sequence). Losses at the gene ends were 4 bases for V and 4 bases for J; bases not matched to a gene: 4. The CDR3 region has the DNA TGTGCCTGGATCAGGGGGAATTACAATGAGCAGTTCTTC. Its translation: CAWIRGNYNEQFF.

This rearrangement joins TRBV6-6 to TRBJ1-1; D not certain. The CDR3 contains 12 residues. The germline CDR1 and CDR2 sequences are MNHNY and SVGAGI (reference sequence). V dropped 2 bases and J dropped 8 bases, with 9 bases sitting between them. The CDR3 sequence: CASSYQIGEAFF. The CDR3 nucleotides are TGTGCCAGCAGTTACCAGATAGGGGAAGCTTTCTTT.

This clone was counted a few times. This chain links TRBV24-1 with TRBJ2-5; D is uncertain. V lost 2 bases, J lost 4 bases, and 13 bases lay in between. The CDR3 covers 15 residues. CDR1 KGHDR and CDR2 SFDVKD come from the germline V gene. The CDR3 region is CATSDSSVVPETQYF. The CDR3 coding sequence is TGTGCCACCAGTGATTCATCGGTAGTCCCAGAGACCCAGTACTTC.

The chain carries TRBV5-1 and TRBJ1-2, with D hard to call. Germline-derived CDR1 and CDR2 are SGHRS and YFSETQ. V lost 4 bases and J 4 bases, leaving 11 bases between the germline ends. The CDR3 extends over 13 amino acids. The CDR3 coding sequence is TGCGCCAGCAGCCTTGATGTCGGCTATGGCTACACCTTC. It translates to CASSLDVGYGYTF. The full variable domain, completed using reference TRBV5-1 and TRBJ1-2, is KAGVTQTPRYLIKTRGQQVTLSCSPISGHRSVSWYQQTPGQGLQFLFEYFSETQRNKGNFPGRFSGRQFSNSRSEMNVSTLELGDSALYLCASSLDVGYGYTFGSGTRLTVV.

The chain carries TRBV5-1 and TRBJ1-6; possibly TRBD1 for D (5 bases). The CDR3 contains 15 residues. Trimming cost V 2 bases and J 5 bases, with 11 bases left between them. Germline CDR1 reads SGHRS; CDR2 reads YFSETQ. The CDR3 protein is CASSLRTGDNSPLHF. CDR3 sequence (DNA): TGCGCCAGCAGCTTAAGAACAGGAGATAATTCACCCCTCCACTTT.

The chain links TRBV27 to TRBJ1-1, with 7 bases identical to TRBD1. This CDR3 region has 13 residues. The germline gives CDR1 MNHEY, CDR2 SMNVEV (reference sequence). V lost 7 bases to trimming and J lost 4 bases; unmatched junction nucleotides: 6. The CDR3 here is CASKRQGGTEAFF. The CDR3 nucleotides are TGTGCCAGCAAACGACAGGGTGGCACTGAAGCTTTCTTT.

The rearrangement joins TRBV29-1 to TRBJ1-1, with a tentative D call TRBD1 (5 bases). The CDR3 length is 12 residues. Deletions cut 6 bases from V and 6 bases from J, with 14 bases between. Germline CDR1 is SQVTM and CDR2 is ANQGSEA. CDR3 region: CSVGTAGSEAFF. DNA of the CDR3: TGCAGCGTCGGGACTGCGGGATCTGAAGCTTTCTTT.

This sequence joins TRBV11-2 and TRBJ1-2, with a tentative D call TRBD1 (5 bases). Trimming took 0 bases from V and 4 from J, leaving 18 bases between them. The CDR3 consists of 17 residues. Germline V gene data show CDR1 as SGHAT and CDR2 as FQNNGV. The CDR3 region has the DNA TGTGCCAGCAGCTTAGACCCTCCGGGACGGATATCCTATGGCTACACCTTC. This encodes CASSLDPPGRISYGYTF.

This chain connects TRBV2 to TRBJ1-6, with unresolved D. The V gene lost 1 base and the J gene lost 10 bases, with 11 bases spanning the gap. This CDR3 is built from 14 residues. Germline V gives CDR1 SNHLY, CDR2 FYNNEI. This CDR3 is CASSEGTVRSPLHF. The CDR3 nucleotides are TGTGCCAGCAGTGAAGGTACAGTTCGATCACCCCTCCACTTT.

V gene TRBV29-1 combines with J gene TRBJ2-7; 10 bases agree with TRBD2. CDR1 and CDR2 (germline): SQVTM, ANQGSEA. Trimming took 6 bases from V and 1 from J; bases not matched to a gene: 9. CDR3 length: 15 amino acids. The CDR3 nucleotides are TGCAGCGTCCTTAAACTAGCGGGGTTGTCCTACGAGCAGTACTTC. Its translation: CSVLKLAGLSYEQYF.

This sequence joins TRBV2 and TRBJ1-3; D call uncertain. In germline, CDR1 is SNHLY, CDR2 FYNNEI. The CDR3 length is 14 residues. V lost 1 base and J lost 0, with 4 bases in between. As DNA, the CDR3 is TGTGCCAGCAGTGAAGAATTCTCTGGAAACACCATATATTTT. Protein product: CASSEEFSGNTIYF.

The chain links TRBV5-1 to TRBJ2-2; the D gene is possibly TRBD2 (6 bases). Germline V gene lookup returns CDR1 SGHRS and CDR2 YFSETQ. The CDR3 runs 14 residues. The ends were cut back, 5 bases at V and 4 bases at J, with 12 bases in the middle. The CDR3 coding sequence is TGCGCCAGCAGTCCGCAGGGAGGCACCGGGGAGCTGTTTTTT. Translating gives CASSPQGGTGELFF.

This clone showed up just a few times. This CDR3 is CASSKGGSEAFF. The CDR3 DNA is TGTGCCAGCAGCAAAGGCGGGAGTGAAGCTTTCTTT. The J gene is TRBJ1-1, the V gene TRBV7-8; the D is unclear. The CDR3 length is 12 residues. Trimming pared 5 bases from V and 7 bases from J, leaving 11 bases between. Germline V gene data show CDR1 as SGHVS and CDR2 as FQNEAQ.

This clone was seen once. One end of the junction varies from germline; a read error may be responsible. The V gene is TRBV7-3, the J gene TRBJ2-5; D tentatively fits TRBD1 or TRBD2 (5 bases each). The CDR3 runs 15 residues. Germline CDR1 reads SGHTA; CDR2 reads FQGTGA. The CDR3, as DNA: TGTGCCAGCAGCTTAATGGGGACCGGAAAAGAGTCCCAGTACTTC. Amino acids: CASSLMGTGKESQYF.

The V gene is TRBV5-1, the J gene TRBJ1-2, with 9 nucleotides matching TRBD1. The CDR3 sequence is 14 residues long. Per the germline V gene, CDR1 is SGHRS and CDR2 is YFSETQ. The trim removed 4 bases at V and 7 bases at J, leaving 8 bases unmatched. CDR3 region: CASSPTQGAGGYTF. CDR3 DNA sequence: TGCGCCAGCAGCCCGACACAGGGGGCAGGTGGCTACACCTTC.

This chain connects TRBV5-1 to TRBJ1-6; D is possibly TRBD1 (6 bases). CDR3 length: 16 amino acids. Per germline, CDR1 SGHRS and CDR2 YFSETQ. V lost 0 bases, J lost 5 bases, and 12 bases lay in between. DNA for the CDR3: TGCGCCAGCAGCTTGGGAGGCAGGGGTAATAATTCACCCCTCCACTTT. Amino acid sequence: CASSLGGRGNNSPLHF.

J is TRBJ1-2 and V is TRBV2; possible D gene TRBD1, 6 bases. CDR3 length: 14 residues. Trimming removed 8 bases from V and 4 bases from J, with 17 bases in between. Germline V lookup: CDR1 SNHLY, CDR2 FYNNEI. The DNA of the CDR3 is TGTGCCAGCCTCAGGACAGCCGGGGGCTATGGCTACACCTTC. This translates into CASLRTAGGYGYTF.

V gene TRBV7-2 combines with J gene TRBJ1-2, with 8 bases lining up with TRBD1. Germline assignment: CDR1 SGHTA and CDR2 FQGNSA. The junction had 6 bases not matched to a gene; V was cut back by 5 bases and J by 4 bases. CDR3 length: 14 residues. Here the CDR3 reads CASSLQGGGYGYTF. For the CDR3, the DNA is TGTGCCAGCAGCCTACAGGGGGGGGGCTATGGCTACACCTTC.

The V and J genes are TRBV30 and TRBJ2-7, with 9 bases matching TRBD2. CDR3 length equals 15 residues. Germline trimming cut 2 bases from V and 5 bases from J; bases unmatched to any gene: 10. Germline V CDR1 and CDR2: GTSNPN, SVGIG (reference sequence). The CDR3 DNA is TGTGCCTGGAGTAAGGGTAGCGGGGGTCCTAACGAGCAGTACTTC. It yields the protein CAWSKGSGGPNEQYF.

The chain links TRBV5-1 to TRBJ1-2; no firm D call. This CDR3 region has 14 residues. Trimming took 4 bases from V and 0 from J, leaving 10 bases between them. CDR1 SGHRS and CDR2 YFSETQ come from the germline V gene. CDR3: CASSPLTTNYGYTF. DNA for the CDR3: TGCGCCAGCAGCCCTCTTACAACTAACTATGGCTACACCTTC.

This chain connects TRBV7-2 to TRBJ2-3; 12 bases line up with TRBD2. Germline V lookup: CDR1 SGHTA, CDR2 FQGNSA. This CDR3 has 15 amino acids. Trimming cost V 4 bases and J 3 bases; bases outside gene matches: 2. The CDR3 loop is CASSYLAGGTDTQYF. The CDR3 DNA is TGTGCCAGCAGCTATCTAGCGGGGGGGACAGATACGCAGTATTTT. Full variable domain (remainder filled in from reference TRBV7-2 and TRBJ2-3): GAGVSQSPSNKVTEKGKDVELRCDPISGHTALYWYRQSLGQGLEFLIYFQGNSAPDKSGLPSDRFSAERTGGSVSTLTIQRTQQEDSAVYLCASSYLAGGTDTQYFGPGTRLTVL.

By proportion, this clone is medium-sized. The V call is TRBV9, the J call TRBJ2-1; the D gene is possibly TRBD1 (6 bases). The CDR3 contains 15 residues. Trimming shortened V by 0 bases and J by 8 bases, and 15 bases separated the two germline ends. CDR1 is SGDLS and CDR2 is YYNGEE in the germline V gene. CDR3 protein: CASSVASGQVDEQFF. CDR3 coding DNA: TGTGCCAGCAGCGTAGCCTCGGGACAAGTGGATGAGCAGTTCTTC. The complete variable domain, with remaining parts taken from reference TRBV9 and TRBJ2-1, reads DSGVTQTPKHLITATGQRVTLRCSPRSGDLSVYWYQQSLDQGLQFLIQYYNGEERAKGNILERFSAQQFPDLHSELNLSSLELGDSALYFCASSVASGQVDEQFFGPGTRLTVL.

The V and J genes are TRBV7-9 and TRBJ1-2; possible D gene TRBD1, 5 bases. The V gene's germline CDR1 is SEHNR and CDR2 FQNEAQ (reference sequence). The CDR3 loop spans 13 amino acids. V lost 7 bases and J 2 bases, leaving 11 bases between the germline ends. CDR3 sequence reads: CASIGGTNYGYTF. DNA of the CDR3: TGTGCCAGCATTGGTGGGACGAACTATGGCTACACCTTC.